Shown below are 32 T cell receptor beta chains from a single sample sequenced in a study of blood T cells in healthy people across ages. Primers used in a second PCR of roughly 6 to 11 cycles were a sample-barcoded 5' primer and a J-beta primer mix. TCRdb re-analysed the 5' RACE reads in MiXCR, keeping a single row per CDR3 protein. The sample records around 500,000 distinct CDR3 sequences, about 27% being singletons. The same data also contributed to another study, on T cells of mothers and their children.

The sequencing input was blood. These receptors were collected from a boy aged 2-9 years in good health.

This sequence joins TRBV30 and TRBJ2-7; 8 nucleotides line up with TRBD1. After removal of 2 bases from V and 7 bases from J, the junction contained 4 bases not matched to a gene. The CDR3 spans 12 residues. Germline CDR1 and CDR2: GTSNPN and SVGIG (reference sequence). CDR3: CAWSRQGWEQYF. The CDR3 bases are TGTGCCTGGAGTCGACAGGGGTGGGAGCAGTACTTC.

Only a few counts were recorded for this clonotype. The chain carries TRBV6-2 or TRBV6-3 and TRBJ2-1; the D gene is possibly TRBD1 (6 bases). TRBJ2-7 explains the end of the DNA better; the J call may be wrong. The V gene's germline CDR1 is MNHEY and CDR2 SVGEGT. This CDR3 comprises 14 residues. CDR3 sequence (DNA): TGTGCCAGCAGTTACGGGGGACAACTCTACGAGCAGTACTTC. This translates into CASSYGGQLYEQYF.

This clonotype was counted a few times. The chain combines TRBV12-3 or TRBV12-4 with TRBJ2-7; D may be TRBD1 (6 bases). V shed 7 bases and J shed 3 bases, with 16 bases lying between them. This CDR3 region has 14 residues. CDR3 coding DNA: TGTGCCAGCACCTACGGACGGGACATCTACGAGCAGTACTTC. This gives the protein CASTYGRDIYEQYF.

The chain carries TRBV6-2 or TRBV6-3 and TRBJ2-2, with 8 bases lining up with TRBD1. Looked up from germline, CDR1 is MNHEY and CDR2 is SVGEGT. Germline trimming cut 3 bases from V and 0 bases from J; bases unmatched to any gene: 6. This CDR3 contains 17 residues. CDR3 region: CASSYARGLPNTGELFF. DNA for the CDR3: TGTGCCAGCAGTTATGCCAGGGGGCTCCCGAACACCGGGGAGCTGTTTTTT.

The CDR3 region is CAISETGLETQYF. The CDR3 bases are TGTGCCATCAGTGAGACAGGGTTGGAGACCCAGTACTTC. The V call is TRBV10-3, the J call TRBJ2-5, with a weak D call TRBD1 (6 bases). Trimming cost V 2 bases and J 5 bases, with 9 bases left between them. This CDR3 has 13 residues. The germline CDR1 and CDR2 sequences are ENHRY and SYGVKD.

This clonotype was counted only a few times. CDR3 sequence (DNA): TGTGCCACCACGGCGGGACTAGCCCACAATGAGCAGTTCTTC. Its translation is CATTAGLAHNEQFF. This sequence joins TRBV6-5 and TRBJ2-1, with TRBD2 matching 9 bases. Germline V CDR1 and CDR2: MNHEY, SVGAGI. The CDR3 length is 14 residues. Trimming took 10 bases from V and 5 from J; bases not matched to a gene: 9.

This sequence joins TRBV5-1 and TRBJ2-3; D tentatively fits TRBD1 or TRBD2 (5 bases each). The CDR3 length is 14 residues. Germline lookup yields CDR1 SGHRS and CDR2 YFSETQ. V was clipped by 4 bases and J by 2 bases, with 11 bases between them. The CDR3 loop reads CASSRPGTTDTQYF. The CDR3 DNA reads TGCGCCAGCAGCCGCCCCGGGACCACAGATACGCAGTATTTT.

This clonotype was picked up a small number of times. V usage is TRBV12-3 or TRBV12-4 and J usage is TRBJ1-2; the match to TRBD1 covers 7 bases. There are 14 residues in the CDR3. Germline trimming cut 10 bases from V and 4 bases from J; bases unmatched to any gene: 12. Written as DNA, the CDR3 is TGTGCCATCCTACAGGGGACCAGCATCTATGGCTACACCTTC. Translation gives CAILQGTSIYGYTF.

The chain combines TRBV24-1 with TRBJ2-7; 7 bases align to TRBD1. This CDR3 contains 12 residues. From germline, CDR1 is KGHDR and CDR2 SFDVKD. V shed 7 bases, J shed 3 bases, and the junction held 2 bases outside the gene matches. Here the CDR3 DNA reads TGTGCCACCAGCCCAGGGGGCTACGAGCAGTACTTC. Protein: CATSPGGYEQYF.

There are a few counts of this clonotype. The chain carries TRBV7-9 and TRBJ2-5; possibly TRBD1 for D (6 bases). Trimming pared 3 bases from V and 2 bases from J, leaving 16 bases between. CDR3 length: 16 residues. Germline-derived CDR1 and CDR2 are SEHNR and FQNEAQ (reference sequence). In nucleotides, the CDR3 is TGTGCCAGCAGCTTTATGCCTAGAGGGGGTCAAGAGACCCAGTACTTC. Its protein product is CASSFMPRGGQETQYF.

This chain uses TRBV7-3 with TRBJ2-1; TRBD2 agrees at 8 bases. The CDR3 consists of 16 residues. The J segment lost 4 bases and the V segment lost 2 bases, leaving 7 bases of the junction unmatched. CDR1 and CDR2 from the germline V gene are SGHTA and FQGTGA. CDR3 sequence reads: CASSLPGLGIYNEQFF. The CDR3 coding sequence is TGTGCCAGCAGCTTACCGGGACTAGGTATTTACAATGAGCAGTTCTTC.

This clonotype was recorded a few times. The chain combines TRBV29-1 with TRBJ2-1, with 8 bases aligning to TRBD1. TRBJ2-5 matches the DNA end more closely, so the J call is doubtful. This CDR3 has 16 residues. Germline V gene data show CDR1 as SQVTM and CDR2 as ANQGSEA. The CDR3 region is CSGAGTFPRQGETQYF. CDR3 sequence (DNA): TGCAGCGGGGCGGGTACCTTCCCACGACAGGGGGAGACCCAGTACTTC.

The V gene is TRBV5-1, the J gene TRBJ2-1, with TRBD2 identical over 9 bases. The CDR3 consists of 17 residues. With 0 bases clipped from V and 1 base from J, the junction kept 5 bases outside the gene matches. The germline gives CDR1 SGHRS, CDR2 YFSETQ. The CDR3 protein is CASSLGLTSGSYNEQFF. Here the CDR3 DNA reads TGCGCCAGCAGCTTGGGTTTGACTAGCGGTTCCTACAATGAGCAGTTCTTC.

The table lists this clonotype with a few counts. The rearrangement links TRBV29-1 to TRBJ2-5; D unresolved. Trimming stripped 6 bases from V and 1 base from J, with 12 bases between. This CDR3 spans 13 amino acids. CDR1 and CDR2 (germline): SQVTM, ANQGSEA. CDR3 nucleotide sequence: TGCAGCGTGGCAGGAGTTGGCCAAGAGACCCAGTACTTC. Amino acid sequence: CSVAGVGQETQYF.

This rearrangement joins TRBV29-1 to TRBJ1-2; D call uncertain. This CDR3 contains 13 residues. The V gene's germline CDR1 is SQVTM and CDR2 ANQGSEA. The V and J ends lost 3 bases and 3 bases respectively, with 11 bases between them. The CDR3 DNA is TGCAGCGTTGATTTTCGGGCCCACTATGGCTACACCTTC. Encoded protein: CSVDFRAHYGYTF.

This chain joins TRBV7-6 and TRBJ2-7; 9 bases match TRBD2. Gene TRBJ2-1 matches the end of the DNA better, so the J call may be wrong. Germline CDR1 is SGHVS and CDR2 is FNYEAQ. This CDR3 spans 17 amino acids. The CDR3 is CASSSPGGRAVYNEQFF. The CDR3 DNA follows: TGTGCCAGCAGCTCCCCCGGCGGGAGGGCCGTCTACAATGAGCAGTTCTTC.

This clonotype was detected only a few times. The CDR3 spells CASSIGLGYEQYF. The DNA of the CDR3 is TGTGCCAGCAGCATTGGATTGGGCTACGAGCAGTACTTC. This chain links TRBV7-6 with TRBJ2-7, with D hard to call. Trimming stripped 5 bases from V and 3 bases from J, with 11 bases between. The CDR3 contains 13 residues. The V gene's germline CDR1 is SGHVS and CDR2 FNYEAQ.

This clonotype was counted many times. V and J are TRBV11-2 and TRBJ1-1; D gene ambiguous. With 3 bases removed from V and 2 bases from J, the gap between germline ends came to 10 bases. The CDR3 consists of 14 residues. Germline V CDR1 and CDR2: SGHAT, FQNNGV. This chain's CDR3 is CASSFTPGNTEAFF. CDR3 nucleotide sequence: TGTGCCAGCAGCTTTACGCCGGGAAACACTGAAGCTTTCTTT.

CDR3 in amino acids: CASSQETLAGEADTQYF. The CDR3 bases are TGCGCCAGCAGCCAAGAGACCCTAGCGGGAGAAGCAGATACGCAGTATTTT. V usage is TRBV4-1 and J usage is TRBJ2-3, with 10 bases aligning to TRBD2. Germline V gene sequence: CDR1 MGHRA, CDR2 YSYEKL. The V segment lost 0 bases and the J segment 4 bases; nucleotides outside the gene matches: 7. The CDR3 spans 17 residues.

This clonotype was counted only a few times. The rearrangement uses TRBV10-3 and TRBJ1-1; perhaps TRBD1 as D (6 bases). Germline V gives CDR1 ENHRY, CDR2 SYGVKD. V was shortened by 5 bases and J by 5 bases, with 18 bases between the two germline ends. The CDR3 is made up of 15 amino acids. The CDR3 reads CAISSRQVGKTEAFF. CDR3 in DNA: TGTGCCATCAGTTCTCGACAGGTTGGAAAAACTGAAGCTTTCTTT.

This sequence joins TRBV5-1 and TRBJ2-3, with TRBD1 identical over 8 bases. The CDR3 consists of 16 residues. Germline V gene sequence: CDR1 SGHRS, CDR2 YFSETQ. The V gene end was trimmed by 0 bases and the J gene end by 5 bases; junction bases not matched to a gene: 8. The DNA for the CDR3 is TGCGCCAGCAGCTTGGGGAGGACAGGGTTAGGAGATACGCAGTATTTT. This gives the protein CASSLGRTGLGDTQYF.

The rearrangement links TRBV27 to TRBJ1-1, with 11 positions matching TRBD1. Germline assignment: CDR1 MNHEY and CDR2 SMNVEV (reference sequence). The CDR3 loop spans 17 amino acids. Trimming cost V 5 bases and J 3 bases; bases outside gene matches: 11. This CDR3 reads CASSPDRGPLKDTEAFF. The CDR3 nucleotides are TGTGCCAGCAGTCCGGACAGGGGGCCGTTGAAGGACACTGAAGCTTTCTTT.

In this sample, this clonotype turned up a few times. The rearrangement uses TRBV15 and TRBJ2-7; TRBD1 might be the D (6 bases). The germline CDR1 and CDR2 sequences are LNHNV and YYDKDF (reference sequence). The V and J ends lost 3 bases and 6 bases respectively, with 24 bases between them. This CDR3 has 17 amino acids. The CDR3: CATSSRILQRGIGEQYF. As DNA, the CDR3 is TGTGCCACCAGCAGTCGCATCCTTCAGAGGGGGATAGGCGAGCAGTACTTC. The entire variable domain, with the rest obtained from reference TRBV15 and TRBJ2-7, is as follows: DAMVIQNPRYQVTQFGKPVTLSCSQTLNHNVMYWYQQKSSQAPKLLFHYYDKDFNNEADTPDNFQSRRPNTSFCFLDIRSPGLGDTAMYLCATSSRILQRGIGEQYFGPGTRLTVT.

This clonotype showed up many times. This chain joins TRBV11-2 and TRBJ2-4, with a possible D match to TRBD1 (6 bases). The ends were cut back, 5 bases at V and 9 bases at J, with 20 bases in the middle. The CDR3 has 15 residues. Germline lookup yields CDR1 SGHAT and CDR2 FQNNGV. The CDR3 coding sequence is TGTGCCAGCAGCCCCCCCACCGGGACAAGCGGCATTCAGTACTTC. Its translation: CASSPPTGTSGIQYF.

This clonotype was counted between two and nine times. The chain couples TRBV27 to TRBJ2-5, with 8 bases lining up with TRBD1. Matching the DNA end better, TRBJ2-7 makes the J call doubtful. The germline V gene encodes CDR1 MNHEY and CDR2 SMNVEV (reference sequence). This CDR3 is 14 amino acids long. The CDR3 DNA sequence: TGTGCCAGCAGACCCGCCGGACAGGGATACGAGCAGTACTTC. The encoded protein is CASRPAGQGYEQYF.

The CDR3 spells CSVAPTGKGEKLFF. DNA of the CDR3: TGCAGCGTTGCCCCGACAGGGAAGGGTGAAAAACTGTTTTTT. The chain is built from TRBV29-1 and TRBJ1-4; 7 nucleotides match TRBD1. The V and J ends lost 4 bases and 7 bases, in that order; junction bases with no gene match: 9. The CDR3 is 14 amino acids. In germline, CDR1 is SQVTM, CDR2 ANQGSEA. Combining the CDR3 with reference TRBV29-1 and TRBJ1-4 gives the whole variable domain SAVISQKPSRDICQRGTSLTIQCQVDSQVTMMFWYRQQPGQSLTLIATANQGSEATYESGFVIDKFPISRPNLTFSTLTVSNMSPEDSSIYLCSVAPTGKGEKLFFGSGTQLSVL.

The genes are TRBV20-1 and TRBJ2-1, with D unclear. The V end was cut by 3 bases, the J end by 4 bases, with 7 bases between. The CDR3 is made up of 12 amino acids. The germline V gene has CDR1 DFQATT and CDR2 SNEGSKA (reference sequence). The chain's CDR3 is CSASWLYNEQFF. In DNA form, the CDR3 reads TGCAGTGCTAGCTGGCTATACAATGAGCAGTTCTTC.

This rearrangement joins TRBV3-1 to TRBJ2-2; D remains unclear. Germline-derived CDR1 and CDR2 are LGHDT and YNNKEL (reference sequence). This CDR3 spans 14 amino acids. Trimming removed 1 base from V and 4 bases from J, with 7 bases in between. This chain's CDR3 is CASSQAQFTGELFF. CDR3 DNA sequence: TGTGCCAGCAGCCAAGCACAATTCACCGGGGAGCTGTTTTTT.

This clonotype was found once. V and J are TRBV10-3 and TRBJ1-2; weak D call: TRBD1 (5 bases). CDR1 ENHRY and CDR2 SYGVKD come from the germline V gene. V was cut by 5 bases and J by 2 bases, with 9 bases left in between. CDR3 size: 13 residues. CDR3 in amino acids: CAISLDSNYGYTF. DNA for the CDR3: TGTGCCATCAGTCTAGACAGCAACTATGGCTACACCTTC.

The CDR3 reads CASSLYGRLADEQFF. In DNA, the CDR3 is TGTGCCAGCAGTTTATACGGCCGGCTAGCGGATGAGCAGTTCTTC. The chain employs TRBV28 and TRBJ2-1, with 7 bases fitting TRBD2. Looked up from germline, CDR1 is MDHEN and CDR2 is SYDVKM. V trimming: 1 base; J trimming: 8 bases; junction bases outside the gene matches: 8. The CDR3 has 15 amino acids.

The V and J genes are TRBV11-1 and TRBJ2-5, with TRBD2 matching 9 bases. Near its end, the DNA agrees better with TRBJ2-1, so the J call may be wrong. The CDR3 runs to 15 residues. Germline lookup yields CDR1 SGHAT and CDR2 FQDESV (reference sequence). CDR3 loop: CASSLVRGGADEQFF. As DNA, the CDR3 is TGTGCCAGCAGCTTAGTCCGCGGGGGGGCCGATGAGCAGTTCTTC.

In this sample, this clonotype turned up a few times. The chain recombines TRBV7-9 with TRBJ2-5; 9 positions match TRBD1. V lost 6 bases to trimming and J lost 3 bases; unmatched junction nucleotides: 5. Germline V gene data show CDR1 as SEHNR and CDR2 as FQNEAQ (reference sequence). The CDR3 covers 14 residues. Here the CDR3 reads CASSLTGGKETQYF. The CDR3 DNA reads as TGTGCCAGCAGTTTGACAGGGGGAAAAGAGACCCAGTACTTC.